Presented here are 7 T cell receptor beta chains from one specimen sequenced in a study of ipilimumab plus nivolumab after autologous stem cell transplantation. Only in-frame clones appear in the TCRdb table, and some are missing; sequencing was by immunoSEQ multiplex PCR. This table holds over 80,000 clones, approximately 83% found once. Sequenced material: PBMCs, taken in a trial of ipilimumab plus nivolumab as post-transplant consolidation. These receptors were taken from a male donor with diffuse large B-cell lymphoma.

In DNA, the CDR3 is TGTGCCAGCAGCCGCCAACAAGCGAACACCGGGGAGCTGTTTTTT. Encoded protein: CASSRQQANTGELFF. The chain employs TRBV5-4 and TRBJ2-2; D is undetermined. Trimming shortened V by 4 bases and J by 0 bases, and 10 bases separated the two germline ends. This CDR3 has 15 amino acids. Germline values: CDR1 SGHNT, CDR2 YYREEE (reference sequence).

In the case of this clone: The limits of the CDR3 on the DNA are not certain, so only TCRdb's listed CDR3 is given. This chain links TRBV21-1 with TRBJ2-6; the table's D gene call, TRBD1, was not cross checked with the DNA. TRBV21-1 is annotated as a pseudogene. The CDR3 extends over 16 residues, inclusive of both ends. Here the CDR3 reads CASSKYWASGANVLTF.

V gene TRBV7-2 combines with J gene TRBJ1-2; weak D call: TRBD1 (5 bases). Germline CDR1 SGHTA, CDR2 FQGNSA. The V and J ends lost 5 bases and 4 bases respectively, with 14 bases between them. CDR3 size: 14 residues. The DNA for the CDR3 is TGTGCCAGCAGCCTACAACAGGATAGCTATGGCTACACCTTC. Amino acids: CASSLQQDSYGYTF.

The V gene is TRBV30, the J gene TRBJ2-1, with 7 positions matching TRBD2. Germline CDR1 and CDR2: GTSNPN and SVGIG (reference sequence). This CDR3 contains 14 residues. The V and J ends lost 7 bases and 1 base, in that order; junction bases with no gene match: 7. The DNA for the CDR3 is TGTGCCTCTTCTGAGCGGGATTCCTACAATGAGCAGTTCTTC. This gives the protein CASSERDSYNEQFF.

The chain couples TRBV5-1 to TRBJ1-6; TRBD1 might be the D (5 bases). V lost 0 bases, J lost 7 bases, and 14 bases lay in between. The CDR3 loop spans 16 amino acids. Germline V lookup: CDR1 SGHRS, CDR2 YFSETQ. CDR3 amino acids: CASSLGLLQGNSPLHF. DNA for the CDR3: TGCGCCAGCAGCTTGGGCCTATTGCAGGGAAATTCACCCCTCCACTTT.

The V call is TRBV7-9, the J call TRBJ2-1; TRBD2 agrees at 11 bases. The V and J ends lost 5 bases and 0 bases, in that order; junction bases with no gene match: 9. The CDR3 runs to 18 residues. The germline CDR1 and CDR2 sequences are SEHNR and FQNEAQ (reference sequence). DNA of the CDR3: TGTGCCAGCAGCCAGTCTAGCGGGGGGCCGAGCTCCTACAATGAGCAGTTCTTC. Translation: CASSQSSGGPSSYNEQFF.

In this sample, this clone turned up once. V usage is TRBV25-1 and J usage is TRBJ2-2; 7 positions match TRBD1. Germline-derived CDR1 and CDR2 are MGHDK and SYGVNS. CDR3 size: 14 residues. Trimming at V came to 3 bases and at J to 4 bases, leaving 2 bases not matched to a gene. The chain's CDR3 is CASSDHRGTGELFF. The CDR3 nucleotides read TGTGCCAGCAGTGATCACAGGGGCACCGGGGAGCTGTTTTTT.